This T cell receptor beta chain is drawn from a study of response to subunit inactivated influenza vaccine. The CDR3 loop spans 14 amino acids. The germline V gene encodes CDR1 DFQATT and CDR2 SNEGSKA (reference sequence). V lost 6 bases to trimming and J lost 2 bases; unmatched junction nucleotides: 6. This clonotype was detected once. What it binds is not known. From the RT-PCR reads, TCRdb called clonotypes with MiXCR, one entry per CDR3 protein. The sample consists of about 530,000 distinct CDR3 sequences, 10% to 15% of them appearing once. General study findings and limits: There was a suggestion from the authors that each seasonal influenza vaccination recruits few new T cells.

The source material was PBMCs from blood, sampled on the day of vaccination. This receptor was obtained from a man between 45 and 60 years old who received an inactivated influenza vaccine. The chain couples TRBV20-1 to TRBJ2-3, with TRBD2 matching 9 bases. The chain's CDR3 is CSAMKRGVTDTQYF. CDR3 bases: TGCAGTGCCATGAAGCGGGGGGTCACAGATACGCAGTATTTT.